These 27 T cell receptor beta chains share one sample of origin, sequenced in a study of blood T cell repertoires in COVID-19 (dated by TCRdb to 2018 to 2020). Library construction relied on the immunoSEQ multiplex PCR assay. Sourced from immuneACCESS, this table was stored by TCRdb with only in-frame sequences that have V and J called. A share of the clones is absent; for the studies checked, an unresolved V gene accounts for under half, and the remainder has no known explanation. In this sample the table shows about 87,000 clones, about 80% of which occur a single time. Together, the top ten hold about 2.1% of the sample. The sequenced sample was peripheral blood. These receptors were taken from a woman aged 65 to 85 with acute or convalescent COVID-19.

This chain connects TRBV9 to TRBJ1-1; 7 positions agree with TRBD1. V lost 1 base, J lost 0 bases, and 3 bases stayed unmatched. This CDR3 is 15 amino acids long. CDR1 is SGDLS, CDR2 YYNGEE, per germline. CDR3 residues: CASSVRGGLNTEAFF. CDR3 nucleotide sequence: TGTGCCAGCAGCGTAAGAGGGGGCTTGAACACTGAAGCTTTCTTT.

Only a few counts were recorded for this clone. The rearrangement uses TRBV3-1 (or the pseudogene TRBV3-2) and TRBJ2-3; D not resolved. CDR3 length equals 14 residues. The V end was cut by 1 base, the J end by 4 bases, with 9 bases between. Per the germline V gene, CDR1 is LGHDT and CDR2 is YNNKEL (reference sequence). CDR3 sequence reads: CASSQARNSDTQYF. Here the CDR3 DNA reads TGTGCCAGCAGCCAAGCCAGGAATTCAGATACGCAGTATTTT.

In its sample, this clone was seen a few times. This rearrangement joins TRBV6-1 to TRBJ2-7, with D unresolved. CDR3 length: 16 residues. Trimming removed 3 bases from V and 3 bases from J, with 18 bases in between. Germline values: CDR1 MNHNS, CDR2 SASEGT. The CDR3, as DNA: TGTGCCAGCAGTGACGCCCACTTATCATCCGACTACGAGCAGTACTTC. Amino acid sequence: CASSDAHLSSDYEQYF.

This clone was counted between two and nine times. V and J are TRBV30 and TRBJ2-2, with D unclear. Germline V gene sequence: CDR1 GTSNPN, CDR2 SVGIG (reference sequence). V was cut by 2 bases and J by 6 bases, with 13 bases left in between. The length of the CDR3 is 14 residues. CDR3 in DNA: TGTGCCTGGAGTTTTCAGTACCGGGCCGGGGAGCTGTTTTTT. This translates into CAWSFQYRAGELFF.

The chain has TRBV19 and TRBJ2-5; 7 positions match TRBD1. This CDR3 contains 13 residues. Trimming took 7 bases from V and 4 from J; bases not matched to a gene: 6. The germline gives CDR1 LNHDA, CDR2 SQIVND (reference sequence). In DNA, the CDR3 is TGTGCCAGTAAAAAGAACAGGGGAGAGACCCAGTACTTC. This sequence encodes CASKKNRGETQYF.

V and J are TRBV19 and TRBJ1-1, with 9 nucleotides matching TRBD1. V shed 6 bases, J shed 5 bases, and the junction held 4 bases outside the gene matches. The CDR3 contains 13 residues. The germline gives CDR1 LNHDA, CDR2 SQIVND (reference sequence). The CDR3 coding sequence is TGTGCCAGTAGGGACAGGGGCAGAACTGAAGCTTTCTTT. Translated, it gives CASRDRGRTEAFF.

The chain links TRBV7-8 to TRBJ2-7, with D possibly being TRBD1 (5 bases). Trimming stripped 2 bases from V and 2 bases from J, with 10 bases between. Germline V gives CDR1 SGHVS, CDR2 FQNEAQ. The CDR3 runs 14 residues. The CDR3 loop reads CASSLWTTPYEQYF. CDR3 DNA sequence: TGTGCCAGCAGCTTATGGACAACTCCCTACGAGCAGTACTTC.

Regarding this clone: At one end, the junction sequence differs from germline, possibly due to a read error. V gene TRBV3-1 (or the pseudogene TRBV3-2) combines with J gene TRBJ2-5, with D possibly TRBD2 on 6 matching bases. Germline CDR1 and CDR2: LGHDT and YNNKEL (reference sequence). The CDR3 totals 12 residues. In nucleotides, the CDR3 is TGTGCCAGCACCCAAGGGACTTTGACCCAGTACTTC. Its translation: CASTQGTLTQYF.

This clone has a handful of counts. In DNA form, the CDR3 reads TGTGCCAGTAGTACCCGACCCGACAGGGGAAACAATCAGCCCCAGCATTTT. Translated, it gives CASSTRPDRGNNQPQHF. The chain recombines TRBV19 with TRBJ1-5; 8 positions match TRBD1. The germline V gene encodes CDR1 LNHDA and CDR2 SQIVND (reference sequence). The J segment lost 3 bases and the V segment lost 4 bases, leaving 11 bases of the junction unmatched. CDR3 size: 17 residues.

Here the CDR3 DNA reads TGCGCCAGCAGCTTGGAGCCCTCAGGGATTGGTGGCTACACCTTC. Its translation: CASSLEPSGIGGYTF. The V and J genes are TRBV5-1 and TRBJ1-2, with D possibly TRBD1 on 5 matching bases. Germline V gene sequence: CDR1 SGHRS, CDR2 YFSETQ. The CDR3 length is 15 residues. Between the trimmed V and J ends, which lost 0 bases and 7 bases, there was a span of 16 bases.

This sequence joins TRBV5-1 and TRBJ2-1, with D possibly TRBD2 on 5 matching bases. Germline V gives CDR1 SGHRS, CDR2 YFSETQ. V was cut by 4 bases and J by 4 bases, with 15 bases left in between. The CDR3 is 15 amino acids. The CDR3 here is CASSLEGAVYNEQFF. The CDR3 nucleotides are TGCGCCAGCAGCCTAGAGGGTGCCGTTTACAATGAGCAGTTCTTC.

The chain combines TRBV11-1 with TRBJ1-1, with unresolved D. The V end lost 4 bases, the J end lost 0 bases, and 6 bases lay between the germline ends. Germline V lookup: CDR1 SGHAT, CDR2 FQDESV (reference sequence). The CDR3 length is 13 residues. CDR3 residues: CASSYRLNTEAFF. DNA of the CDR3: TGTGCCAGCAGCTATCGGTTGAACACTGAAGCTTTCTTT.

The V and J genes are TRBV7-8 and TRBJ2-3; D not certain. V lost 1 base and J lost 2, with 4 bases in between. This CDR3 is 13 amino acids long. Germline assignment: CDR1 SGHVS and CDR2 FQNEAQ. CDR3 sequence reads: CASSLDLTDTQYF. DNA of the CDR3: TGTGCCAGCAGCTTAGATCTCACAGATACGCAGTATTTT.

The rearrangement links TRBV2 to TRBJ2-2, with 12 bases aligning to TRBD2. The CDR3 is made up of 15 amino acids. CDR1 SNHLY and CDR2 FYNNEI come from the germline V gene. The J segment lost 10 bases and the V segment lost 5 bases, leaving 8 bases of the junction unmatched. CDR3 amino acids: CASSSSGGALEELFF. In DNA form, the CDR3 reads TGTGCCAGCAGTTCTAGCGGGGGGGCCTTAGAGGAGCTGTTTTTT. Based on the CDR3 plus reference TRBV2 and TRBJ2-2, the full variable domain is EPEVTQTPSHQVTQMGQEVILRCVPISNHLYFYWYRQILGQKVEFLVSFYNNEISEKSEIFDDQFSVERPDGSNFTLKIRSTKLEDSAMYFCASSSSGGALEELFFGEGSRLTVL.

The CDR3 loop reads CASRRGTLEAFF. CDR3 in DNA: TGTGCCAGCAGGAGGGGGACACTTGAAGCTTTCTTT. This sequence joins TRBV12-3 or TRBV12-4 and TRBJ1-1; D may be TRBD1 (6 bases). The CDR3 is made up of 12 amino acids. V was trimmed by 6 bases and J by 7 bases, leaving 12 bases between them.

The V and J genes are TRBV7-8 and TRBJ1-2; 8 bases map to TRBD1. V shed 5 bases, J shed 6 bases, and the junction held 5 bases outside the gene matches. Germline-derived CDR1 and CDR2 are SGHVS and FQNEAQ. The CDR3 is 13 residues long. CDR3 in DNA: TGTGCCAGCAGCGGTTGGACAGGGAATGGCTACACCTTC. It encodes CASSGWTGNGYTF. Complete variable domain (other parts from reference TRBV7-8 and TRBJ1-2): GAGVSQSPRYKVAKRGQDVALRCDPISGHVSLFWYQQALGQGPEFLTYFQNEAQLDKSGLPSDRFFAERPEGSVSTLKIQRTQQEDSAVYLCASSGWTGNGYTFGSGTRLTVV.

The rearrangement uses TRBV18 and TRBJ2-3; TRBD1 aligns across 11 bases. The CDR3 length is 15 residues. The trim removed 6 bases at V and 6 bases at J, leaving 8 bases unmatched. The V gene's germline CDR1 is KGHSH and CDR2 LQKENI. CDR3 in amino acids: CASSPGTGGKDTQYF. DNA of the CDR3: TGTGCCAGCTCGCCCGGGACAGGGGGTAAGGATACGCAGTATTTT. Full variable domain (outside the CDR3, taken from reference TRBV18 and TRBJ2-3): NAGVMQNPRHLVRRRGQEARLRCSPMKGHSHVYWYRQLPEEGLKFMVYLQKENIIDESGMPKERFSAEFPKEGPSILRIQQVVRGDSAAYFCASSPGTGGKDTQYFGPGTRLTVL.

V usage is TRBV20-1 and J usage is TRBJ1-1; D is possibly TRBD1 (6 bases). There are 15 residues in the CDR3. Germline CDR1 reads DFQATT; CDR2 reads SNEGSKA (reference sequence). Trimming cost V 3 bases and J 3 bases, with 17 bases left between them. The DNA of the CDR3 is TGCAGTGCTAGTGAATCGCGACAGGTCGACACTGAAGCTTTCTTT. Protein product: CSASESRQVDTEAFF.

The chain uses TRBV19 and TRBJ1-2, with TRBD1 matching over 7 bases. J lost 5 bases, V lost 3 bases, and 0 bases had no gene match. Looked up from germline, CDR1 is LNHDA and CDR2 is SQIVND (reference sequence). The CDR3 spans 12 residues. CDR3 residues: CASSMDRYGYTF. As DNA, the CDR3 is TGTGCCAGTAGTATGGACAGGTATGGCTACACCTTC.

The chain couples TRBV25-1 to TRBJ2-7, with D perhaps matching TRBD2 (5 bases). V was pared by 2 bases and J by 5 bases, with 13 bases between. This CDR3 is built from 14 residues. Germline CDR1 MGHDK, CDR2 SYGVNS. The CDR3 DNA follows: TGTGCCAGCAGTGAACCCGGAGCGAGGGACGAGCAGTACTTC. Translating it yields CASSEPGARDEQYF.

The chain recombines TRBV6-5 with TRBJ1-5; TRBD1 might be the D (5 bases). This CDR3 contains 13 residues. Germline-derived CDR1 and CDR2 are MNHEY and SVGAGI. The ends were cut back, 6 bases at V and 4 bases at J, with 10 bases in the middle. The CDR3 sequence: CASSPRGNQPQHF. The CDR3 DNA reads as TGTGCCAGCAGCCCCCGGGGGAATCAGCCCCAGCATTTT.

The chain recombines TRBV18 with TRBJ1-1; D is undetermined. V lost 3 bases to trimming and J lost 3 bases, with 14 bases between them. This CDR3 comprises 15 residues. CDR1 and CDR2 from the germline V gene are KGHSH and LQKENI. CDR3 loop: CASSPESNSHTEAFF. The CDR3 region has the DNA TGTGCCAGCTCACCGGAAAGTAACAGTCACACTGAAGCTTTCTTT.

This chain connects TRBV11-3 to TRBJ2-1, with a weak D call TRBD2 (5 bases). The germline V and J ends were trimmed by 0 bases and 6 bases, with 12 bases remaining between them. Per the germline V gene, CDR1 is SGHNT and CDR2 is YENEEA. This CDR3 is built from 15 residues. The CDR3 DNA sequence: TGTGCCAGCAGCTTAGAGATGGAGCGGTTCAATGAGCAGTTCTTC. Its translation: CASSLEMERFNEQFF.

The chain combines TRBV6-6 with TRBJ1-5; the D gene is possibly TRBD1 (5 bases). V was cut by 8 bases and J by 2 bases, with 13 bases left in between. The CDR3 covers 14 residues. CDR1 is MNHNY, CDR2 SVGAGI, per germline (reference sequence). CDR3 loop: CASQGRAGNQPQHF. The CDR3 DNA sequence: TGTGCCAGCCAGGGCCGGGCGGGCAATCAGCCCCAGCATTTT.

The chain has TRBV6-1 and TRBJ1-2; 7 nucleotides match TRBD1. The germline CDR1 and CDR2 sequences are MNHNS and SASEGT. After removal of 1 base from V and 2 bases from J, the junction contained 7 bases not matched to a gene. The CDR3 totals 16 residues. The CDR3 here is CASSEEARDRNYGYTF. In nucleotides, the CDR3 is TGTGCCAGCAGTGAAGAAGCGCGGGACAGAAACTATGGCTACACCTTC.

This sequence joins TRBV29-1 and TRBJ1-1; 9 bases align to TRBD1. V gave up 4 bases and J gave up 1 base; unmatched junction bases: 13. The CDR3 is 17 amino acids. The V gene's germline CDR1 is SQVTM and CDR2 ANQGSEA. The CDR3 loop is CSVALRWTGEGNTEAFF. The CDR3 nucleotides read TGCAGCGTTGCGTTGAGGTGGACAGGGGAGGGGAACACTGAAGCTTTCTTT. Full variable domain (rest looked up from reference TRBV29-1 and TRBJ1-1): SAVISQKPSRDICQRGTSLTIQCQVDSQVTMMFWYRQQPGQSLTLIATANQGSEATYESGFVIDKFPISRPNLTFSTLTVSNMSPEDSSIYLCSVALRWTGEGNTEAFFGQGTRLTVV.

This clone appeared a single time. This chain connects TRBV20-1 to TRBJ1-1; a weak D match, TRBD1 (5 bases). Per germline, CDR1 DFQATT and CDR2 SNEGSKA (reference sequence). V lost 3 bases and J 3 bases, leaving 14 bases between the germline ends. The CDR3 covers 14 residues. The DNA of the CDR3 is TGCAGTGCTAGTTTCGGGGGAAGGGACACTGAAGCTTTCTTT. This translates into CSASFGGRDTEAFF.